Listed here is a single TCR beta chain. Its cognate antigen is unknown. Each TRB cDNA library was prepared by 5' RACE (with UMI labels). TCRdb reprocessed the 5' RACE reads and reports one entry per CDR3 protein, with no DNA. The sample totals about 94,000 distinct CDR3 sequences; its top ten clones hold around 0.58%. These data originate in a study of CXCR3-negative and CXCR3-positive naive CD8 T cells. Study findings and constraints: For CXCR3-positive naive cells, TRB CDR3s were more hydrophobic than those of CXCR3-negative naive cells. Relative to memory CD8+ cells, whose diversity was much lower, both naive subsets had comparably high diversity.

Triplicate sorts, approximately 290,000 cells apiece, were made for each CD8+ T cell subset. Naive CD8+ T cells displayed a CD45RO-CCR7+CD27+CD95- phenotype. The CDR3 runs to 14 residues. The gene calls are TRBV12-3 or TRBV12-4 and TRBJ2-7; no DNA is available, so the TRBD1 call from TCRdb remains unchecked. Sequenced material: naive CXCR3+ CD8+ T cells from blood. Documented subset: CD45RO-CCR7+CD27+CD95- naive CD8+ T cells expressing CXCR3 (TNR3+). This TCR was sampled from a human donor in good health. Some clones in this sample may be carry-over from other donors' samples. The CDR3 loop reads CASSTRDRAYEQYF.